The 12 T cell receptor beta chains given below trace back to one sample, sequenced in a study of blood T cell repertoires in COVID-19. Here immunoSEQ multiplex PCR was the method, and the copy in TCRdb shows in-frame clones only, minus some. Here the sample spans roughly 87,000 clones, 89% being singletons. Sequenced sample: peripheral blood. These receptors originate from a woman of 80 years or more with active COVID-19.

J is TRBJ2-3 and V is TRBV19; 10 nucleotides line up with TRBD2. This CDR3 is 18 amino acids long. The V segment lost 5 bases and the J segment 2 bases; nucleotides outside the gene matches: 13. The germline gives CDR1 LNHDA, CDR2 SQIVND (reference sequence). This chain's CDR3 is CASSGVAGGFLSTDTQYF. CDR3 DNA sequence: TGTGCCAGTAGTGGGGTAGCGGGAGGTTTCTTATCCACAGATACGCAGTATTTT.

The CDR3 region is CASAPTVGNEQFF. DNA of the CDR3: TGTGCCAGCGCCCCGACAGTCGGCAATGAGCAGTTCTTC. This chain joins TRBV28 and TRBJ2-1; D possibly corresponds to TRBD1 (5 bases). Between the trimmed V and J ends, which lost 8 bases and 6 bases, there was a span of 14 bases. Per the germline V gene, CDR1 is MDHEN and CDR2 is SYDVKM. The CDR3 is 13 amino acids.

V and J are TRBV28 and TRBJ2-1, with 10 nucleotides matching TRBD2. Germline-derived CDR1 and CDR2 are MDHEN and SYDVKM. The CDR3 loop spans 15 amino acids. Losses at the gene ends were 6 bases for V and 4 bases for J; bases not matched to a gene: 6. CDR3 residues: CASSLGLAIYNEQFF. Written as DNA, the CDR3 is TGTGCCAGCAGCCTGGGACTAGCGATTTACAATGAGCAGTTCTTC.

V usage is TRBV7-9 and J usage is TRBJ2-3, with D perhaps TRBD2 (5 bases). The CDR3 is 16 residues long. Trimming pared 5 bases from V and 2 bases from J, leaving 17 bases between. CDR1 is SEHNR, CDR2 FQNEAQ, per germline (reference sequence). Here the CDR3 reads CASSPWTPPYTDTQYF. In DNA, the CDR3 is TGTGCCAGCAGCCCTTGGACTCCCCCCTACACAGATACGCAGTATTTT.

V gene TRBV7-2 combines with J gene TRBJ2-7; D may be TRBD2 (5 bases). Trimming cost V 6 bases and J 7 bases, with 19 bases left between them. The CDR3 covers 14 residues. Germline V CDR1 and CDR2: SGHTA, FQGNSA. Here the CDR3 reads CASSPPSGYSEQYF. CDR3 in DNA: TGTGCCAGCAGTCCGCCCAGCGGCTACTCAGAGCAGTACTTC.

The chain couples TRBV6-5 to TRBJ2-7, with a tentative D call TRBD1 (5 bases). Trimming removed 2 bases at V and 1 base at J, with 12 bases between. This CDR3 has 15 amino acids. CDR1 and CDR2 from the germline V gene are MNHEY and SVGAGI. The DNA of the CDR3 is TGTGCCAGCAGTTACAGGGTTCAGGGATCCTACGAGCAGTACTTC. Encoded protein: CASSYRVQGSYEQYF.

The chain carries TRBV5-5 and TRBJ2-3; no clear D gene. Germline CDR1 and CDR2: SGHKS and YYEKEE (reference sequence). V shed 7 bases and J shed 8 bases, with 11 bases lying between them. The CDR3 is 11 amino acids. Here the CDR3 reads CASGEKSTQYF. The DNA for the CDR3 is TGTGCCAGCGGAGAGAAGAGTACGCAGTATTTT.

The rearrangement uses TRBV7-2 and TRBJ2-2, with 9 bases that match TRBD2. The CDR3 is 17 amino acids. From germline, CDR1 is SGHTA and CDR2 FQGNSA. V lost 5 bases and J lost 0; bases outside the gene matches: 7. The CDR3 region is CASSPWVAGANTGELFF. Here the CDR3 DNA reads TGTGCCAGCAGCCCCTGGGTAGCGGGGGCGAACACCGGGGAGCTGTTTTTT. Full variable domain (remainder filled in from reference TRBV7-2 and TRBJ2-2): GAGVSQSPSNKVTEKGKDVELRCDPISGHTALYWYRQSLGQGLEFLIYFQGNSAPDKSGLPSDRFSAERTGGSVSTLTIQRTQQEDSAVYLCASSPWVAGANTGELFFGEGSRLTVL.

This clone turned up a few times. The chain links TRBV28 to TRBJ2-7; TRBD2 aligns across 8 bases. After removal of 1 base from V and 0 bases from J, the junction contained 5 bases not matched to a gene. The CDR3 has 16 amino acids. Germline loops: CDR1 MDHEN, CDR2 SYDVKM. DNA for the CDR3: TGTGCCAGCAGTTTATACGCTAGCGGGCTCTCCTACGAGCAGTACTTC. Translation gives CASSLYASGLSYEQYF.

The chain couples TRBV9 to TRBJ2-3; D may match TRBD1 or TRBD2 (6 bases each). Germline V gives CDR1 SGDLS, CDR2 YYNGEE. This CDR3 is 16 amino acids long. Trimming pared 4 bases from V and 0 bases from J, leaving 15 bases between. The CDR3 loop is CASSLGGSGSTDTQYF. The DNA for the CDR3 is TGTGCCAGCAGCCTAGGGGGTAGCGGAAGCACAGATACGCAGTATTTT.

V gene TRBV5-1 combines with J gene TRBJ1-4; TRBD1 might be the D (6 bases). This CDR3 is 14 amino acids long. Germline loops: CDR1 SGHRS, CDR2 YFSETQ. V gave up 0 bases and J gave up 5 bases, with 8 bases separating them. CDR3 in amino acids: CASSLVQGNEKLFF. As DNA, the CDR3 is TGCGCCAGCAGCTTGGTCCAGGGGAATGAAAAACTGTTTTTT.

The chain recombines TRBV4-2 with TRBJ1-1; D is possibly TRBD1 (6 bases). The CDR3 runs 15 residues. Trimming pared 0 bases from V and 1 base from J, leaving 9 bases between. Per the germline V gene, CDR1 is LGHNA and CDR2 is YNFKEQ. CDR3 residues: CASSQETTGNTEAFF. The CDR3 DNA reads as TGTGCCAGCAGCCAAGAGACGACAGGGAACACTGAAGCTTTCTTT.